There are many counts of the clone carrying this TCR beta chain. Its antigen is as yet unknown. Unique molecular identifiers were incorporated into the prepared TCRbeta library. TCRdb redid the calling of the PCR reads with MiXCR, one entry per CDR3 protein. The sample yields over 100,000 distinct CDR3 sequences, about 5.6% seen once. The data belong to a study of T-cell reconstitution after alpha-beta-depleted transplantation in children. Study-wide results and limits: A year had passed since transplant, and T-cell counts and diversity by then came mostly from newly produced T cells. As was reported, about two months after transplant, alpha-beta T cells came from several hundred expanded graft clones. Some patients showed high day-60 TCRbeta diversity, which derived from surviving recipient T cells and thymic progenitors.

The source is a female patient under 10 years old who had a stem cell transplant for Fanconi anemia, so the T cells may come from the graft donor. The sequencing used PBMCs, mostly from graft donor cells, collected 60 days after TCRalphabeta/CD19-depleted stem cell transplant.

The CDR3, as DNA: TGTGCCAGCAGTGAAACCCCGGGACATAGCTCCTACAATGAGCAGTTCTTC. It specifies CASSETPGHSSYNEQFF. V gene TRBV25-1 combines with J gene TRBJ2-1; the D gene is possibly TRBD1 (6 bases). V dropped 2 bases and J dropped 0 bases, with 14 bases sitting between them. This CDR3 is built from 17 residues. Germline CDR1 MGHDK, CDR2 SYGVNS. Supplemented by reference TRBV25-1 and TRBJ2-1, the full variable domain reads EADIYQTPRYLVIGTGKKITLECSQTMGHDKMYWYQQDPGMELHLIHYSYGVNSTEKGDLSSESTVSRIRTEHFPLTLESARPSHTSQYLCASSETPGHSSYNEQFFGPGTRLTVL.